This T cell receptor beta chain came from a study of blood T cells in healthy people across ages. Study-wide background: Per two T cells, template switching captured roughly one barcoded beta molecule.

The draw of peripheral blood yielded roughly 10 milliliters from each donor. Through a sample-barcoded 5' primer and a J-beta primer mix, a second PCR was run for roughly 7 to 12 cycles. TCRdb redid the calling of the 5' RACE reads with MiXCR, one entry per CDR3 protein. The sample holds hundreds of thousands of distinct CDR3 sequences; about 45% are singletons and the top ten take 15% to 20%. The V gene end was trimmed by 5 bases and the J gene end by 12 bases; junction bases not matched to a gene: 19. There are 17 residues in the CDR3. Looked up from germline, CDR1 is SGHTA and CDR2 is FQGTGA. The receptor was derived from a man aged 80 or over in good health. J is TRBJ2-1 and V is TRBV7-3; 10 nucleotides line up with TRBD1. The sequenced material came from blood. The CDR3 region has the DNA TGTGCCAGCAGCCCATCCGCTACCGGGACAGGGGCCATTGGGCAGTTCTTC. As protein: CASSPSATGTGAIGQFF.